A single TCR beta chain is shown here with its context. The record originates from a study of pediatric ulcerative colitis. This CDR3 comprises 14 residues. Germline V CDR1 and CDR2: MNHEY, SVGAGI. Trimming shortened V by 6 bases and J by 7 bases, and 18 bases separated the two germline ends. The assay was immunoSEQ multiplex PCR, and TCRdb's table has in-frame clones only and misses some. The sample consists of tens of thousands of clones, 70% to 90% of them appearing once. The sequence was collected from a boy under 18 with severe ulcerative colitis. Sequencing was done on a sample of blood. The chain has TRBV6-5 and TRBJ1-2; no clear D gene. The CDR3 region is CASSLQRGKGGYTF. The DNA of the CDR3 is TGTGCCAGCAGCCTCCAGAGAGGGAAAGGTGGCTACACCTTC.